The rows below give T cell receptor beta chains drawn from one sample of a study of cytomegalovirus exposure and HLA in healthy donors. Generated by immunoSEQ multiplex PCR, the TCRdb table keeps only in-frame clones and is missing some. The data show 200,000 to 250,000 clones, roughly 80% seen once. Sequenced material: PBMCs. Source of these receptors: a girl under 18 in good health and CMV-seronegative. Each CDR3 is given with its conserved first and last residue. A D gene is named only where the DNA matches it firmly. Not every row has a clone size; where given, it reads once, few, many or a size class.

NA,NA,TRBV28,TRBJ1-2,CACGHWAGGYTF,TGTGCCTGCGGACATTGGGCTGGTGGCTACACCTTC
TRBD2,NA,TRBV5-1,TRBJ2-5,CASSLTTSGSKTQYF,TGCGCCAGCAGCTTGACGACTAGCGGGAGCAAGACCCAGTACTTC
NA,NA,TRBV19,TRBJ2-7,CASSIKWSYEQYF,TGTGCCAGTAGTATAAAATGGAGCTACGAGCAGTACTTC
TRBD2,NA,TRBV5-1,TRBJ2-2,CASSAMTSGSTGELFF,TGCGCCAGCAGCGCTATGACTAGCGGGAGTACCGGGGAGCTGTTTTTT
TRBD2,NA,TRBV29-1,TRBJ2-7,CSVEDPLAGGSTYEQYF,TGCAGCGTTGAGGACCCACTAGCGGGGGGGAGCACCTACGAGCAGTACTTC
TRBD1,NA,TRBV5-1,TRBJ1-2,CASSAGTGYGYTF,TGCGCCAGCAGCGCCGGGACAGGGTATGGCTACACCTTC
NA,NA,TRBV5-4,TRBJ1-4,CASSLMASGTESEKLFF,TGTGCCAGCAGCTTGATGGCCTCGGGGACTGAGAGTGAAAAACTGTTTTTT
NA,NA,TRBV4-1,TRBJ1-6,CASSQEGDSPLHF,TGCGCCAGCAGCCAAGAAGGGGATTCACCCCTCCACTTT
NA,NA,TRBV9,TRBJ1-2,CASSASGVYGYTF,TGTGCCAGCAGCGCTAGCGGGGTCTATGGCTACACCTTC
NA,few,TRBV19,TRBJ2-6,CASSMGWDKSSGANVLTF,TGTGCCAGTAGTATGGGGTGGGACAAAAGCTCTGGGGCCAACGTCCTGACTTTC
TRBD1,NA,TRBV25-1,TRBJ2-7,CASSEPGQGGYEQYF,TGTGCCAGCAGTGAACCGGGACAGGGGGGGTACGAGCAGTACTTC
TRBD1,NA,TRBV6-6,TRBJ1-5,CASSNDRGNQPQHF,TGTGCCAGCAGTAATGACAGGGGCAATCAGCCCCAGCATTTT
NA,NA,TRBV7-2,TRBJ1-5,CASSFGSNQPQHF,TGTGCCAGCAGCTTCGGTAGCAATCAGCCCCAGCATTTT